The 5 T cell receptor beta chains in this list originate from one sample, sequenced in a study of blood T cell repertoires in COVID-19. Clones were read by immunoSEQ multiplex PCR, and TCRdb kept only the in-frame ones, dropping some. The sample lists roughly 250,000 clones; around 88% were seen once. Sequenced input: PBMCs or T cells enriched from blood (not recorded which). These receptors were taken from a woman in her forties with acute COVID-19.

The V and J genes are TRBV5-4 and TRBJ1-1; D is perhaps TRBD1 (6 bases). Trimming left V 0 bases short and J 4 bases short, with 13 bases between. The length of the CDR3 is 15 residues. Germline CDR1 SGHNT, CDR2 YYREEE (reference sequence). The CDR3 sequence: CASSLGGQASTEAFF. In DNA form, the CDR3 reads TGTGCCAGCAGCTTGGGGGGGCAGGCATCCACTGAAGCTTTCTTT.

This chain joins TRBV18 and TRBJ1-2; D ambiguous. Trimming pared 0 bases from V and 8 bases from J, leaving 10 bases between. CDR3 size: 13 residues. Germline CDR1 KGHSH, CDR2 LQKENI. The CDR3 DNA follows: TGTGCCAGCTCACCACCGGTTCTTCAGGGCTACACCTTC. Protein product: CASSPPVLQGYTF.

The V call is TRBV11-2, the J call TRBJ2-5; 11 bases are shared with TRBD2. The CDR3 totals 13 residues. Germline lookup yields CDR1 SGHAT and CDR2 FQNNGV. The J segment lost 3 bases and the V segment lost 7 bases, leaving 1 base of the junction unmatched. CDR3 region: CASKLAGEETQYF. DNA for the CDR3: TGTGCCAGCAAACTAGCGGGAGAAGAGACCCAGTACTTC.

This clone was detected once. The CDR3 coding sequence is TGTGCCAGCAGGAAAGACGGGAGCCTCGAGCAGTACGTC. This gives the protein CASRKDGSLEQYV. This rearrangement joins TRBV5-4 to TRBJ2-7, with TRBD2 as a possible D gene (6 bases). Trimming took 5 bases from V and 6 from J, leaving 15 bases between them. Germline CDR1 and CDR2: SGHNT and YYREEE (reference sequence). The CDR3 runs 13 residues.

This clone was observed once. The chain links TRBV5-6 to TRBJ1-2, with TRBD1 as a possible D gene (6 bases). Germline V CDR1 and CDR2: SGHDT, YYEEEE. This CDR3 region has 13 residues. V was trimmed by 4 bases and J by 4 bases, leaving 11 bases between them. The CDR3 nucleotides read TGTGCCAGCAGCGCGGACAGCAGCTATGGCTACACCTTC. Translation gives CASSADSSYGYTF.